These 7 T cell receptor beta chains came from one sample sequenced in a study of blood T cell repertoires in COVID-19. Produced via immunoSEQ multiplex PCR; TCRdb's table is partial and in-frame only. Of tens of thousands of clones detected, approximately 70% appear once; the ten largest clones hold around 9.4%. The specimen sequenced was peripheral blood. Receptors were obtained from a woman in her seventies with acute or convalescent COVID-19.

V gene TRBV3-1 (or the pseudogene TRBV3-2) combines with J gene TRBJ1-3; D remains ambiguous. This CDR3 comprises 15 residues. The ends were cut back, 1 base at V and 0 bases at J, with 7 bases in the middle. In germline, CDR1 is LGHDT, CDR2 YNNKEL (reference sequence). CDR3 in amino acids: CASSQGLFSGNTIYF. Written as DNA, the CDR3 is TGTGCCAGCAGCCAAGGGCTCTTCTCTGGAAACACCATATATTTT.

The chain joins TRBV19 to TRBJ2-1; TRBD2 matches 9 bases. Trimming took 5 bases from V and 7 from J; bases not matched to a gene: 9. The CDR3 consists of 15 residues. CDR1 is LNHDA, CDR2 SQIVND, per germline (reference sequence). The CDR3 DNA reads TGTGCCAGTAGTGGAGGATGGCGGGAGGGGAATGAGCAGTTCTTC. This gives the protein CASSGGWREGNEQFF.

This chain connects TRBV6-1 to TRBJ2-1; D perhaps matches TRBD1 (5 bases). The CDR3 is 12 amino acids. CDR1 and CDR2 from the germline V gene are MNHNS and SASEGT. The V and J ends lost 2 bases and 10 bases respectively, with 9 bases between them. CDR3 DNA sequence: TGTGCCAGCAGTGAAACAGGCTACGAGCAGTTCTTC. Encoded protein: CASSETGYEQFF.

The chain uses TRBV10-3 and TRBJ2-1; possible D gene TRBD1, 5 bases. Trimming left V 0 bases short and J 2 bases short, with 20 bases between. The V gene's germline CDR1 is ENHRY and CDR2 SYGVKD. CDR3 length: 19 residues. The CDR3, as DNA: TGTGCCATCAGTGAGTCGCATGGTCTAACCCAGGGTACCTACAATGAGCAGTTCTTC. This encodes CAISESHGLTQGTYNEQFF.

This clone occurred a few times. The J gene is TRBJ2-1, the V gene TRBV30; 8 bases are shared with TRBD2. V lost 0 bases, J lost 12 bases, and 7 bases stayed unmatched. The germline gives CDR1 GTSNPN, CDR2 SVGIG (reference sequence). This CDR3 is built from 13 residues. CDR3 bases: TGTGCCTGGAGTGTAGGGCCCGGGGGGGGGCAGTTCTTC. Translated: CAWSVGPGGGQFF.

The V and J genes are TRBV18 and TRBJ1-1, with D uncertain. The germline CDR1 and CDR2 sequences are KGHSH and LQKENI. This CDR3 comprises 13 residues. Trimming cost V 1 base and J 7 bases, with 10 bases left between them. DNA for the CDR3: TGTGCCAGCTCACCACAAGAAGGGAGTGAAGCTTTCTTT. Amino acid sequence: CASSPQEGSEAFF.

The V call is TRBV9, the J call TRBJ2-7; 10 bases align to TRBD1. CDR3 size: 15 residues. The ends lost 0 bases at V and 0 bases at J; junction bases unmatched: 0. The V gene's germline CDR1 is SGDLS and CDR2 YYNGEE. The CDR3 sequence: CASSVGTGGSYEQYF. CDR3 sequence (DNA): TGTGCCAGCAGCGTAGGGACAGGGGGCTCCTACGAGCAGTACTTC. Complete variable domain (other parts from reference TRBV9 and TRBJ2-7): DSGVTQTPKHLITATGQRVTLRCSPRSGDLSVYWYQQSLDQGLQFLIQYYNGEERAKGNILERFSAQQFPDLHSELNLSSLELGDSALYFCASSVGTGGSYEQYFGPGTRLTVT.